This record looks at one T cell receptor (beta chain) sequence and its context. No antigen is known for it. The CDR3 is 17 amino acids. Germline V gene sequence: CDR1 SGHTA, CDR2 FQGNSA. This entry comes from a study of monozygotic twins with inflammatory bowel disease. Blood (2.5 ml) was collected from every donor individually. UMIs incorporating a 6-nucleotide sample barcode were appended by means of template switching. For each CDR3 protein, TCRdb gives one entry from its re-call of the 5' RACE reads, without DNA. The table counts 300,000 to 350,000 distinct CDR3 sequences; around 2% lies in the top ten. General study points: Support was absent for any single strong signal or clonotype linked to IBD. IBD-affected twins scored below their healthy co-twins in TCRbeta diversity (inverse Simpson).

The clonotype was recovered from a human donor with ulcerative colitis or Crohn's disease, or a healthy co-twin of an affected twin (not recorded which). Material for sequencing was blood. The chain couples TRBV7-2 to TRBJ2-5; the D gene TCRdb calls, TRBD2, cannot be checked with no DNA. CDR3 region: CASSLYKGISGTETQYF.